This T cell receptor beta chain was documented in a study of PD-1 blockade in classical Hodgkin lymphoma. Study-level information: Administration of nivolumab to patients was at 3 mg/kg intravenously every 2 weeks.

The time point: cycle 4 day 1 (C4D1), after more than 5 weeks of nivolumab. Following autologous stem cell transplantation, relapse occurred in every patient, and exposure to brentuximab vedotin varied. Complete response, partial response or progressive disease constituted the best responses recorded. The germline gives CDR1 LGHNA, CDR2 YNFKEQ. This CDR3 spans 15 amino acids. Trimming at V came to 0 bases and at J to 0 bases, leaving 0 bases not matched to a gene. TCRdb's copy holds only in-frame clones and misses some; the assay was immunoSEQ multiplex PCR. This table has about 64,000 clones, 91% appearing once.

The chain employs TRBV4-2 and TRBJ2-5; 8 bases map to TRBD2. The sequences come from peripheral blood mononuclear cells (PBMCs), collected before the fourth cycle of nivolumab. This TCR came from a human donor with classical Hodgkin lymphoma. Here the CDR3 reads CASSQELADQETQYF. The CDR3 nucleotides are TGTGCCAGCAGCCAAGAACTAGCGGACCAAGAGACCCAGTACTTC.